This passage covers 32 T cell receptor beta chains from one sample sequenced in a study of CD8+CD57+ T cells in acquired aplastic anemia. Genomic DNA constituted the template upon which TCR beta VDJ and CDR3 profiling was performed. TCRdb analysed the reads with MiXCR anew, one entry per CDR3 protein. This table holds some 410,000 distinct CDR3 sequences, approximately 70% found once. The source material was sorted CD4+, CD8+, or CD8+CD57+ T cells (not recorded which) from PBMCs. The origin of the receptors is a human donor in good health, serving as a control.

With regard to this clonotype: One junction end does not reproduce the germline sequence, and a read error may be involved. This sequence joins TRBV20-1 and TRBJ2-5; 12 bases fit TRBD2. From germline, CDR1 is DFQATT and CDR2 SNEGSKA (reference sequence). This CDR3 has 13 residues. CDR3: CSARGTSGATLYF. The CDR3 nucleotides are TGCAGTGCTAGAGGGACTAGCGGGGCCACCCTGTACTTC.

This clonotype showed up many times. V and J are TRBV20-1 and TRBJ2-3; 9 bases fit TRBD2. Germline CDR1 is DFQATT and CDR2 is SNEGSKA (reference sequence). This CDR3 contains 13 residues. V lost 3 bases and J lost 4; bases outside the gene matches: 2. CDR3 residues: CSASVAGADTQYF. The CDR3 nucleotides are TGCAGTGCTAGCGTAGCGGGGGCAGATACGCAGTATTTT.

The V and J genes are TRBV5-4 and TRBJ1-1; 7 nucleotides agree with TRBD1. After removal of 1 base from V and 7 bases from J, the junction contained 4 bases not matched to a gene. Germline CDR1 reads SGHNT; CDR2 reads YYREEE (reference sequence). The CDR3 extends over 13 amino acids. CDR3 sequence: CASSLYGDSEAFF. The CDR3 DNA is TGTGCCAGCAGCTTGTATGGGGACAGTGAAGCTTTCTTT.

The sample holds many counts of this clonotype. CDR3 sequence (DNA): TGCAGTGCTAGGTCCAGGGGACTAGCGGTTAACAATGAGCAGTTCTTC. It specifies CSARSRGLAVNNEQFF. J is TRBJ2-1 and V is TRBV20-1, with 11 nucleotides matching TRBD2. The CDR3 runs to 16 residues. J was trimmed by 5 bases and V by 3 bases; bases with no gene match: 9. Per the germline V gene, CDR1 is DFQATT and CDR2 is SNEGSKA (reference sequence).

V is TRBV2 and J is TRBJ2-7; 8 nucleotides align to TRBD1. Germline CDR1 and CDR2: SNHLY and FYNNEI. Trimming took 5 bases from V and 0 from J; bases not matched to a gene: 6. This CDR3 has 15 residues. The CDR3 reads CASSISGTGSYEQYF. In DNA, the CDR3 is TGTGCCAGCAGTATTTCAGGGACAGGCTCCTACGAGCAGTACTTC.

The rearrangement joins TRBV20-1 to TRBJ1-2; D is possibly TRBD1 (6 bases). The CDR3 runs 12 residues. The ends were cut back, 6 bases at V and 12 bases at J, with 20 bases in the middle. Germline values: CDR1 DFQATT, CDR2 SNEGSKA (reference sequence). The CDR3 DNA follows: TGCAGTGCCAGAAGTCCAGGGGACGGAAACACCTTC. It is translated as CSARSPGDGNTF.

The sample holds a few counts of this clonotype. This chain connects TRBV5-5 to TRBJ1-1; 8 bases match TRBD1. This CDR3 contains 18 residues. V lost 0 bases and J lost 3; bases outside the gene matches: 13. CDR1 is SGHKS and CDR2 is YYEKEE in the germline V gene (reference sequence). The CDR3 is CASSLGVPGQEIYTEAFF. The CDR3, as DNA: TGTGCCAGCAGCTTGGGAGTCCCGGGACAGGAGATCTACACTGAAGCTTTCTTT.

About this clonotype itself: One end of the junction is discordant with germline, which a read error may explain. The chain recombines TRBV7-8 with TRBJ2-1; D is perhaps TRBD2 (6 bases). This CDR3 has 14 amino acids. From germline, CDR1 is SGHVS and CDR2 FQNEAQ. The CDR3: CASSSEGRGSKEIF. The DNA for the CDR3 is TGTGCCAGCAGCTCCGAAGGCCGGGGGAGTAAGGAGATCTTC.

The chain couples TRBV20-1 to TRBJ2-5, with D possibly being TRBD1 or TRBD2 (6 bases each). Germline loops: CDR1 DFQATT, CDR2 SNEGSKA (reference sequence). The CDR3 runs to 16 residues. The germline V and J ends were trimmed by 0 bases and 4 bases, with 18 bases remaining between them. The CDR3 nucleotides read TGCAGTGCTAGAGATGTTCGCACGGGGGCGAGAGAGACCCAGTACTTC. This gives the protein CSARDVRTGARETQYF.

Remarks on this clonotype: A much larger clone sits a single nucleotide away, making a read error possible. The chain is built from TRBV20-1 and TRBJ1-1, with TRBD1 identical over 7 bases. CDR1 is DFQATT, CDR2 SNEGSKA, per germline (reference sequence). This CDR3 comprises 13 residues. V was clipped by 4 bases and J by 11 bases; unmatched bases: 13. This CDR3 is CSAMTGLPRRAFF. The CDR3 DNA follows: TGCAGTGCTATGACAGGGCTGCCCCGACGGGCTTTCTTT.

To note about this clonotype: As the CDR3 is not closed by the conserved phenylalanine or tryptophan, this likely results from a read error. The DNA is left out, because the CDR3 cannot be placed on it with certainty; the CDR3 is given as TCRdb lists it. V and J are TRBV7-2 and TRBJ2-7; the tabulated D call, TRBD1, remains unverified against the DNA. The CDR3 has 13 amino acids, counting both end residues. Germline CDR1 is SGHTA and CDR2 is FQGNSA. CDR3 amino acids: CASSQRDRNMATP.

Remarks on this clonotype: A read error may explain this, as a much larger clone is one base away. V is TRBV6-4 and J is TRBJ1-3, with D possibly TRBD1 on 5 matching bases. V gave up 8 bases and J gave up 0 bases, with 14 bases separating them. The germline CDR1 and CDR2 sequences are MRHNA and SNTAGT. The CDR3 contains 15 residues. The CDR3 coding sequence is TGTGCCAGCGGGGCATGGGGGAGCTCTGGAAACACCATATATTTT. It codes for CASGAWGSSGNTIYF.

This clonotype was seen just once. The conserved phenylalanine or tryptophan is not found at the CDR3 terminus, so this likely reflects a read error. The DNA is omitted, as the CDR3 cannot be located on it reliably, and the CDR3 follows TCRdb's listing. V and J are TRBV7-2 and TRBJ2-7; the table's D gene call, TRBD1, was not cross checked with the DNA. The germline CDR1 and CDR2 sequences are SGHTA and FQGNSA. The CDR3 length equals 13 residues, ends included. The CDR3 sequence is CASSFGGCEYFGP.

To note about this clonotype: Germline and junction disagree at one end, which may indicate a read error. The J gene is TRBJ1-2, the V gene TRBV7-2; 9 bases are a match to TRBD1. The CDR3 is 14 residues long. Germline V gives CDR1 SGHTA, CDR2 FQGNSA. CDR3 residues: CASSQTGGGYGYWF. The CDR3 bases are TGTGCCAGCAGCCAAACAGGGGGCGGCTATGGCTACTGGTTC.

V and J are TRBV20-1 and TRBJ1-2; tentatively, D is TRBD1 (6 bases). From germline, CDR1 is DFQATT and CDR2 SNEGSKA (reference sequence). The CDR3 length is 13 residues. CDR3 sequence: CSVEDSPGDGYTF. CDR3 DNA: TGCAGCGTGGAGGACAGCCCCGGGGATGGCTACACCTTC.

This clonotype was counted a few times. This rearrangement joins TRBV12-3 or TRBV12-4 to TRBJ1-5; TRBD1 might be the D (6 bases). Trimming took 6 bases from V and 5 from J, leaving 11 bases between them. The CDR3 spans 13 residues. CDR3 loop: CASSSQGYQPQHF. CDR3 in DNA: TGTGCCAGCAGCTCACAGGGATATCAGCCCCAGCATTTT.

Notes on this clonotype: This CDR3 is missing its conserved last phenylalanine or tryptophan, likely due to a read error. The DNA is omitted, as the CDR3 cannot be located on it reliably, and the CDR3 follows TCRdb's listing. The chain recombines TRBV7-9 with TRBJ1-1. The CDR3 has 12 amino acids, counting both end residues. Germline-derived CDR1 and CDR2 are SEHNR and FQNEAQ (reference sequence). The CDR3 is CASSLAGVSALY.

This clonotype was seen at least ten times. The J gene is TRBJ1-6, the V gene TRBV6-6; 10 bases are shared with TRBD1. V lost 3 bases to trimming and J lost 8 bases; unmatched junction nucleotides: 1. The germline V gene encodes CDR1 MNHNY and CDR2 SVGAGI (reference sequence). The CDR3 has 14 residues. The CDR3 DNA reads as TGTGCCAGCAGTTATGGGACAGGGGATTCACCCCTCCACTTT. This translates into CASSYGTGDSPLHF.

The V gene is TRBV20-1, the J gene TRBJ1-1; D gene ambiguous. Looked up from germline, CDR1 is DFQATT and CDR2 is SNEGSKA (reference sequence). The CDR3 sequence is 13 residues long. With 6 bases removed from V and 7 bases from J, the gap between germline ends came to 18 bases. DNA for the CDR3: TGCAGTGCCGCGGGAGCCCGGGTCGGTGAAGCTTTCTTT. Its protein is CSAAGARVGEAFF.

V and J are TRBV7-2 and TRBJ2-3, with a tentative D call TRBD1 (6 bases). CDR3 length: 15 residues. CDR1 and CDR2 from the germline V gene are SGHTA and FQGNSA. The V gene lost 1 base and the J gene lost 10 bases, with 18 bases spanning the gap. CDR3 in amino acids: CASSLVRGGRQPQYF. In DNA form, the CDR3 reads TGTGCCAGCAGCTTAGTCAGGGGTGGGAGACAGCCGCAGTATTTT.

As to this clonotype: A read error may account for a junction end that differs from germline. This sequence joins TRBV7-2 and TRBJ1-6; D remains ambiguous. This CDR3 spans 13 amino acids. In germline, CDR1 is SGHTA, CDR2 FQGNSA. The CDR3 is CASSRSGDSPLHF. CDR3 nucleotide sequence: TGCGCCAGCAGTCGCTCTGGGGATTCACCCCTCCACTTT.

This sequence joins TRBV19 and TRBJ1-2, with a possible D match to TRBD1 (5 bases). Gene TRBJ1-1 matches the end of the DNA better, so the J call may be wrong. In germline, CDR1 is LNHDA, CDR2 SQIVND (reference sequence). The CDR3 length is 15 residues. The CDR3 spells CASIGSGPKDYGAFF. In DNA form, the CDR3 reads TGTGCCAGTATTGGTTCGGGACCGAAGGACTATGGCGCTTTCTTT.

In this sample, this clonotype turned up once. The conserved phenylalanine or tryptophan is not found at the CDR3 terminus, so this likely reflects a read error. The CDR3 DNA sequence: TGTGCCAGCAGCTCCCCAGGGGGGTTTGACGCTTTCGTT. Encoded protein: CASSSPGGFDAFV. This chain joins TRBV2 and TRBJ1-1; 7 positions agree with TRBD1. V lost 6 bases, J lost 11 bases, and 12 bases stayed unmatched. Germline V gene data show CDR1 as SNHLY and CDR2 as FYNNEI. The CDR3 consists of 13 residues.

This clonotype was counted only a few times. A read error is possible here, since a much larger clone lies one base away. The chain has TRBV6-9 and TRBJ2-7; D unclear. Germline values: CDR1 MNHGY, CDR2 SVAAGI. The CDR3 loop spans 12 amino acids. The V gene lost 8 bases and the J gene lost 5 bases, with 13 bases spanning the gap. The CDR3 coding sequence is TGTGCCAGCTTTACGTCATCCCACGAGCAGTACTTC. Translation gives CASFTSSHEQYF.

Turning to this clonotype: One base away lies a much larger clone, so this may be a sequencing read error. The chain recombines TRBV12-3 or TRBV12-4 with TRBJ1-2, with D possibly TRBD1 on 5 matching bases. This CDR3 comprises 12 residues. V gave up 5 bases and J gave up 8 bases, with 12 bases separating them. The CDR3 nucleotides read TGTGCCAGCAGTATATACAGGCAGGGCTACACCTTC. Protein sequence: CASSIYRQGYTF.

A note on this clonotype: A much larger clone lies a single base off, so this may be a read error. The V call is TRBV2, the J call TRBJ2-7; 8 nucleotides match TRBD2. This CDR3 region has 18 residues. The V gene end was trimmed by 4 bases and the J gene end by 0 bases; junction bases not matched to a gene: 14. Germline V gene lookup returns CDR1 SNHLY and CDR2 FYNNEI. In nucleotides, the CDR3 is TGTGCCAGCAGTGGAGCCGGGACTAGTTCCTTTTTCTCCTACGAGCAGTACTTC. Residues: CASSGAGTSSFFSYEQYF.

Remarks on this clonotype: A much larger clone lies one base from this, so it may be a read error. J is TRBJ1-2 and V is TRBV10-3; 7 bases map to TRBD1. This CDR3 has 14 residues. V lost 4 bases to trimming and J lost 5 bases; unmatched junction nucleotides: 7. Germline-derived CDR1 and CDR2 are ENHRY and SYGVKD. The CDR3 sequence is CAISGTGPLYGYTF. The DNA of the CDR3 is TGTGCCATCAGTGGGACAGGACCTTTATATGGCTACACCTTC.

As concerns this clonotype: As the CDR3 is not closed by the conserved phenylalanine or tryptophan, this likely results from a read error. The genes are TRBV20-1 and TRBJ1-1; D unclear. V dropped 5 bases and J dropped 0 bases, with 13 bases sitting between them. The CDR3 is 14 amino acids. Germline CDR1 reads DFQATT; CDR2 reads SNEGSKA (reference sequence). The CDR3 nucleotides read TGCAGTGCTGGCAGACACTCCATGAACACTGAAGCTTTCCTT. Translation: CSAGRHSMNTEAFL.

Points on this clonotype: One junction end disagrees with the germline gene, perhaps due to a read error. V usage is TRBV18 and J usage is TRBJ1-5, with unresolved D. Germline loops: CDR1 KGHSH, CDR2 LQKENI. The CDR3 is 13 residues long. The CDR3 loop is CASSSTSNRPQHF. CDR3 in DNA: TGTGCCAGCTCCTCCACGAGCAATCGGCCCCAGCATTTT.

The rearrangement uses TRBV6-6 and TRBJ2-5, with 10 bases identical to TRBD2. CDR3 size: 14 residues. The V gene end was trimmed by 5 bases and the J gene end by 4 bases; junction bases not matched to a gene: 4. From germline, CDR1 is MNHNY and CDR2 SVGAGI (reference sequence). CDR3 nucleotides: TGTGCCAGCAGTACCGTAGCGGGGGGAGAGACCCAGTACTTC. Residues: CASSTVAGGETQYF.

The chain joins TRBV7-2 to TRBJ1-6; a weak D match, TRBD1 (5 bases). CDR3 size: 14 residues. Germline V gives CDR1 SGHTA, CDR2 FQGNSA. V shed 4 bases and J shed 7 bases, with 11 bases lying between them. The CDR3 protein is CASSWTSENSPLHF. The CDR3 DNA reads as TGTGCCAGCAGCTGGACATCCGAAAATTCACCCCTCCACTTT.

The rearrangement uses TRBV5-1 and TRBJ1-2; 11 bases line up with TRBD1. Germline-derived CDR1 and CDR2 are SGHRS and YFSETQ. The CDR3 has 16 residues. V was clipped by 9 bases and J by 2 bases; unmatched bases: 12. The DNA for the CDR3 is TGCGCCACCAGTCAAGAAGGACAGGGGGCGAACTATGGCTACACCTTC. Its translation is CATSQEGQGANYGYTF.